Listed below are T cell receptor beta chains from one sample, sequenced in a study of early T cells in non-severe SARS-CoV-2 infection. TCRdb redid the calling of the 5' RACE reads with MiXCR, one entry per CDR3 protein. The repertoire holds roughly 51,000 distinct CDR3 sequences, with about 6.3% as singletons. Specimen: whole blood, collected at baseline. All receptors come from an adult who was a healthcare worker with PCR-confirmed SARS-CoV-2 infection or an uninfected control (not recorded which). The CDR3 runs from the conserved cysteine through the conserved F or W. The D gene is left open where the match is weak. Size is stated for part of the rows, as once, few or many counts, or as a class when the clone is expanded.

v_call,d_call,j_call,clone_size,cdr3_nt,cdr3_aa
TRBV11-3,NA,TRBJ2-1,many,TGTGCCAGCAGCTTGAGCGGGTGGGTTGGCGATGAGCAGTTCTTC,CASSLSGWVGDEQFF
TRBV24-1,NA,TRBJ2-2,few,TGTGCCACCAGAGTCCCGTCCGGGACAACGAGGGGCGGGGAGCTGTTTTTT,CATRVPSGTTRGGELFF
TRBV21-1,NA,TRBJ2-1,NA,TGTGCCAGCAGCCCGCCTTGCGAAGGGAGCTCCTACAATGAGCAGTTCTTC,CASSPPCEGSSYNEQFF
TRBV23-1,TRBD1,TRBJ2-2,many,TGCGCCAGCAGTCAGCTACAGGGGACGGGCACCGGGGAGCTGTTTTTT,CASSQLQGTGTGELFF
TRBV6-5,NA,TRBJ1-1,few,TGTGCCAGCAGTCGGCTAACGAGCTCGGGCACTGAAGCTTTCTTT,CASSRLTSSGTEAFF
TRBV12-3/TRBV12-4,NA,TRBJ2-3,many,TGTGCCAGCAGTTTAGCGGGTCGTCTAGATACGCAGTATTTT,CASSLAGRLDTQYF
TRBV24-1,NA,TRBJ2-7,NA,TGTGCCACCAGTGACCCTGGGATTCCTGGACAGCAGTACTTC,CATSDPGIPGQQYF
TRBV6-2/TRBV6-3,TRBD2,TRBJ2-1,NA,TGTGCCAGCAATAAGCGGGGGCCCGCCTACAATGAGCAGTTCTTC,CASNKRGPAYNEQFF
TRBV3-1,NA,TRBJ1-1,many,TGTGCCAGCAGCCTCTCCCCGGGGGACGGCGGCACTGAAGCTTTCTTT,CASSLSPGDGGTEAFF
TRBV7-9,NA,TRBJ1-1,NA,TGTGCCAGCAGCCCCGGCCCAGGAGAGGGGAACACTGAAGCTTTCTTT,CASSPGPGEGNTEAFF
TRBV12-3/TRBV12-4,TRBD1,TRBJ1-6,few,TGTGCCAGCAGCCGGACAGGGTCTCGGAGCTCCTATAATTCACCCCTCCACTTT,CASSRTGSRSSYNSPLHF
TRBV5-1,TRBD1,TRBJ1-4,many,TGCGCCAGCAGCCCATCATGGACAGGACTTAATGAAAAACTGTTTTTT,CASSPSWTGLNEKLFF
TRBV30,NA,TRBJ2-3,few,TGTGCCTGGAGTGTAAGAACAGGGAACACAGATACGCAGTATTTT,CAWSVRTGNTDTQYF
TRBV6-6,TRBD1,TRBJ2-3,NA,TGTGCGACGAGATGGACAGGGTCAGATACGCAGTATTTT,CATRWTGSDTQYF
TRBV10-3,NA,TRBJ1-1,many,TGTGCCATCAGTGAGCCAGGGGAAGCAGCTTTCTTT,CAISEPGEAAFF
TRBV29-1,TRBD2,TRBJ2-3,many,TGCAGCGTTGGGGGGGGTTTCACAGATACGCAGTATTTT,CSVGGGFTDTQYF
TRBV18,NA,TRBJ2-1,many,TGTGCCAGCTCACCACCCGGCCCTGAGCCCTACAATGAGCAGTTCTTC,CASSPPGPEPYNEQFF
TRBV20-1,NA,TRBJ1-2,many,TGCAGTGGTACAGGAAGTTCTTACTATGGCTACACCTTC,CSGTGSSYYGYTF
TRBV11-2,NA,TRBJ1-6,many,TGTGCCAGCAGCTTAGATTGGGTCTCCGGTTCACCCCTCCACTTT,CASSLDWVSGSPLHF